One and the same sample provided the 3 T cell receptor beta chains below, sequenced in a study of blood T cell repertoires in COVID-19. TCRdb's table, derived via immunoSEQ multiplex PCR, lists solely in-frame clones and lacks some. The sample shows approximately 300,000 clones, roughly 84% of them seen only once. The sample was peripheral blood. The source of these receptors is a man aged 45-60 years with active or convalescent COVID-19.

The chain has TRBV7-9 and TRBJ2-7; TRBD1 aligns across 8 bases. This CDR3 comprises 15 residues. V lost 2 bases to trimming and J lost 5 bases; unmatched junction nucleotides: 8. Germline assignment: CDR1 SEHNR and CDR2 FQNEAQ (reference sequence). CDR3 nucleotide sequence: TGTGCCAGCAGCTTAATTCACAGGGGGAAGGACGAGCAGTACTTC. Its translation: CASSLIHRGKDEQYF.

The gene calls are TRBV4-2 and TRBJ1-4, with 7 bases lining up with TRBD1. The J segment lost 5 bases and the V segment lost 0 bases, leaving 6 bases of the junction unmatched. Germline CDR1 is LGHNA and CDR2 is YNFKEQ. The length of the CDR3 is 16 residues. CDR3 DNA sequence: TGTGCCAGCAGCCAAGATTCGGGACAGAGAAATGAAAAACTGTTTTTT. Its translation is CASSQDSGQRNEKLFF.

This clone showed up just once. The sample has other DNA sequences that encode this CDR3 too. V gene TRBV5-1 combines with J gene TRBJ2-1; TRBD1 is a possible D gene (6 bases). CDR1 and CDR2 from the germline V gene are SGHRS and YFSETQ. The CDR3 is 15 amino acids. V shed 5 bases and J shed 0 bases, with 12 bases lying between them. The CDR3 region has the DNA TGCGCCAGCAGTTGGACGGACAGCTCCTACAATGAGCAGTTCTTC. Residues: CASSWTDSSYNEQFF. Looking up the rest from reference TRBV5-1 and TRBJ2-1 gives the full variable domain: KAGVTQTPRYLIKTRGQQVTLSCSPISGHRSVSWYQQTPGQGLQFLFEYFSETQRNKGNFPGRFSGRQFSNSRSEMNVSTLELGDSALYLCASSWTDSSYNEQFFGPGTRLTVL.